This T cell receptor beta chain was identified in a study of resident and recirculating memory T cells in vitiligo. Study results and limitations: Sequences differed between biopsy sites and patients, suggesting private specificity.

TCRdb's copy holds only in-frame clones and misses some; the assay was immunoSEQ multiplex PCR. Altogether 55,000 to 75,000 clones are present, approximately 90% being singletons, with the ten largest covering just under 5%. Germline V gene lookup returns CDR1 MDHEN and CDR2 SYDVKM. V gave up 6 bases and J gave up 3 bases, with 9 bases separating them. The CDR3 spans 14 residues. In the case of this clone: Its target is not known.

This chain connects TRBV28 to TRBJ1-6; no firm D call. The receptor was derived from a male donor with vitiligo. The sample taken for sequencing was blood. The CDR3 coding sequence is TGTGCCAGCAGGCCCGGGAACTATAATTCACCCCTCCACTTT. It codes for CASRPGNYNSPLHF.